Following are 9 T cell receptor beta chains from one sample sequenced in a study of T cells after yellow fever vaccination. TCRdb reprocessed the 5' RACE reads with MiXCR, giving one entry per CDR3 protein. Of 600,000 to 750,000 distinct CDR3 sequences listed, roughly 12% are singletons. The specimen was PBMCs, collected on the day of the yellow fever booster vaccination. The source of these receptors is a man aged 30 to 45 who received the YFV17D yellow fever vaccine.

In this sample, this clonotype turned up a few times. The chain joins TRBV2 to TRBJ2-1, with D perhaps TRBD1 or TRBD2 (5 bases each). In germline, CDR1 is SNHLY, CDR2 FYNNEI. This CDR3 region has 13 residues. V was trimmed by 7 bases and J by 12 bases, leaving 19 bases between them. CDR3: CASNWGEGLGQFF. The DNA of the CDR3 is TGTGCCAGCAATTGGGGCGAGGGGTTGGGGCAGTTCTTC.

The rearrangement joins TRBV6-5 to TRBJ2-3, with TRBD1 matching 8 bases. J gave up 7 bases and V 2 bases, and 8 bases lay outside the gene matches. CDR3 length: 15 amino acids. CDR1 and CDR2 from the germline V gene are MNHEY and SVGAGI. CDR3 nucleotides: TGTGCCAGCAGTTACGGCGAGACAGGGGTATATACGCAGTATTTT. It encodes CASSYGETGVYTQYF.

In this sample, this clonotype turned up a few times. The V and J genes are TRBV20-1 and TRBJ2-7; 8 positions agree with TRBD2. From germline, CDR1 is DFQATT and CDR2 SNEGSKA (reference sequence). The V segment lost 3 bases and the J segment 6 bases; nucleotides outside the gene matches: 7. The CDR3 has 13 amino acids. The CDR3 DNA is TGCAGTGCTAGTGTAGCGGGGCGGTTCGAGCAGTACTTC. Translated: CSASVAGRFEQYF.

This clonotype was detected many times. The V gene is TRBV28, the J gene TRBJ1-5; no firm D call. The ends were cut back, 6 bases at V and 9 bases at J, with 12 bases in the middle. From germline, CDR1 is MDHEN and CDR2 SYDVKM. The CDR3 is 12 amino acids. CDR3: CASSPVIGPQHF. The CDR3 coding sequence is TGTGCCAGCAGCCCCGTAATAGGGCCCCAGCATTTT.

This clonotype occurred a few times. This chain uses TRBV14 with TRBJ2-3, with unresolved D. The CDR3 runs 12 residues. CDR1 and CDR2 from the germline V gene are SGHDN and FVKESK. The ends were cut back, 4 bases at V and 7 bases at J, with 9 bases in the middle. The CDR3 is CASSLLPHTQYF. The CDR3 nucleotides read TGTGCCAGCAGCCTCCTACCTCATACGCAGTATTTT.

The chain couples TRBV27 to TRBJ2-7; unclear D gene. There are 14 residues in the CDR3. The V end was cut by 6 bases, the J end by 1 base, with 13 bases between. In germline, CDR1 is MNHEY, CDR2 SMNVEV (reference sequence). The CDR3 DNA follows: TGTGCCAGCAGGGTGAGCGCTCCTTCCTACGAGCAGTACTTC. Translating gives CASRVSAPSYEQYF.

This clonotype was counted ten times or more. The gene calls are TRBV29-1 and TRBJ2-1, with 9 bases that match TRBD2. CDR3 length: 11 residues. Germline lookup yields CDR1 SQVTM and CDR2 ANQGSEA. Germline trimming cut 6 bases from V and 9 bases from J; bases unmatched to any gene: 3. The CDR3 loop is CSVDSGGEQFF. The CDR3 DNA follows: TGCAGCGTAGATAGCGGGGGTGAGCAGTTCTTC.

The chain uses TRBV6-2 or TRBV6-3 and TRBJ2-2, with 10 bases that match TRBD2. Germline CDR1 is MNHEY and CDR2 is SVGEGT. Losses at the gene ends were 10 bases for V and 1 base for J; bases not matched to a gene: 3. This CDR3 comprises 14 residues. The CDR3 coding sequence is TGTGCCACCCGGACTAGCGGGAACACCGGGGAGCTGTTTTTT. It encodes CATRTSGNTGELFF.

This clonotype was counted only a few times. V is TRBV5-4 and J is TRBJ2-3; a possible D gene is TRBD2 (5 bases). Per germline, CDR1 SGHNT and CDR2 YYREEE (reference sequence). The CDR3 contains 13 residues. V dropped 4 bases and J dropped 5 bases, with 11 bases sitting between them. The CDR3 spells CASSAGREDTQYF. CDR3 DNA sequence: TGTGCCAGCAGCGCCGGACGGGAAGATACGCAGTATTTT.